The 2 T cell receptor beta chains listed next were all sequenced from one sample in a study of blood T cell repertoires in COVID-19. The method was immunoSEQ multiplex PCR; TCRdb's version includes in-frame clones alone and lacks a portion of them. The sample has about 59,000 clones; roughly 87% are singletons. The source material was peripheral blood. These receptor sequences come from a man at least 80 years old in a cohort sampled during active COVID-19.

The chain has TRBV11-3 and TRBJ2-3; possible D gene TRBD1, 5 bases. Per the germline V gene, CDR1 is SGHNT and CDR2 is YENEEA. CDR3 size: 14 residues. Trimming pared 5 bases from V and 2 bases from J, leaving 11 bases between. CDR3 DNA: TGTGCCAGCAGCCAAGACAGTACCACAGATACGCAGTATTTT. This sequence encodes CASSQDSTTDTQYF.

This chain links TRBV30 with TRBJ2-7, with 11 bases identical to TRBD1. Germline CDR1 reads GTSNPN; CDR2 reads SVGIG (reference sequence). J gave up 6 bases and V 2 bases, and 12 bases lay outside the gene matches. This CDR3 is built from 16 residues. DNA of the CDR3: TGTGCCTGGAGTTACTCCGGGACAGGGGGTAGAAGCGAGCAGTACTTC. It translates to CAWSYSGTGGRSEQYF.